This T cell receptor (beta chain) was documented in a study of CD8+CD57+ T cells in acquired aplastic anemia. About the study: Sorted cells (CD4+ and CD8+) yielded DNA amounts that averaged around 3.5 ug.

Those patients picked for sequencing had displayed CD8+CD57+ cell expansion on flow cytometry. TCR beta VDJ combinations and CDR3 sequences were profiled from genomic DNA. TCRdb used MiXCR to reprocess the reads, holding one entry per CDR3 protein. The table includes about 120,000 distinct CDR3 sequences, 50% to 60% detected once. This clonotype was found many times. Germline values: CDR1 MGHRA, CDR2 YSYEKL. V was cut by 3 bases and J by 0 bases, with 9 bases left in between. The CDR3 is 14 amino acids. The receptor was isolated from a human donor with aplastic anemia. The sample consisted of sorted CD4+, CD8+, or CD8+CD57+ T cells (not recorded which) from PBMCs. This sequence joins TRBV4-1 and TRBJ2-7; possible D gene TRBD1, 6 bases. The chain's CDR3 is CASSHGTNSYEQYF. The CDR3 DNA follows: TGCGCCAGCAGCCACGGGACAAACTCCTACGAGCAGTACTTC.